This TCR beta chain was obtained from a study of cytomegalovirus exposure and HLA in healthy donors. Points from the study as a whole: Presence/absence analysis assumed near-uniform sequencing depth across donors.

Germline V gene sequence: CDR1 MNHNY, CDR2 SVGAGI (reference sequence). The CDR3 sequence is 15 residues long. The germline V and J ends were trimmed by 2 bases and 1 base, with 11 bases remaining between them. The PCR contained 60 Vbeta and 13 Jbeta primers. Produced via immunoSEQ multiplex PCR; TCRdb's table is partial and in-frame only. The repertoire holds around 170,000 clones, with roughly 82% as singletons. Note on this clone: Its antigen is not known.

This receptor was identified in a middle-aged man in good health and CMV-seronegative. This chain links TRBV6-6 with TRBJ1-1; TRBD1 might be the D (6 bases). The material sequenced was PBMCs. The CDR3 region has the DNA TGTGCCAGCAGTTACGCCAAAGGGGGGAACACTGAAGCTTTCTTT. Encoded protein: CASSYAKGGNTEAFF.